The entry that follows covers one T cell receptor beta chain sequence. Clinical history reported by participants formed the basis on which cohorts were assigned. A COVID-19 case was met by exposed participants within 2 weeks before study entry. The trim removed 0 bases at V and 3 bases at J, leaving 1 base unmatched. Germline values: CDR1 LNHDA, CDR2 SQIVND (reference sequence). CDR3 length: 15 amino acids. The data were obtained in a study of blood T cell repertoires in COVID-19. As for the study in general: Both acute and convalescent COVID-19 samples were obtained from the United States, Italy and Spain.

In the original workflow: Estimation of nucleated cell counts relied on the amplification of reference gene primers. Sequenced by immunoSEQ multiplex PCR; TCRdb stores in-frame clones only, minus some. The V and J calls and clone size come from that table; D and trimming were worked out from the DNA. The sample comprises roughly 250,000 clones, 90% of which are singletons, and 0.87% rests with the top ten. This TCR came from a man in his fifties or sixties who had been exposed to COVID-19. The genes are TRBV19 and TRBJ2-1; 8 bases map to TRBD2. Sequences were obtained from PBMCs or T cells enriched from blood (not recorded which). CDR3 sequence (DNA): TGTGCCAGTAGTATAGATGCGGGAGGCTACAATGAGCAGTTCTTC. It is translated as CASSIDAGGYNEQFF. Full variable domain (outside the CDR3, taken from reference TRBV19 and TRBJ2-1): DGGITQSPKYLFRKEGQNVTLSCEQNLNHDAMYWYRQDPGQGLRLIYYSQIVNDFQKGDIAEGYSVSREKKESFPLTVTSAQKNPTAFYLCASSIDAGGYNEQFFGPGTRLTVL.